One T cell receptor beta chain is described in this entry. Germline assignment: CDR1 ENHRY and CDR2 SYGVKD. This CDR3 has 17 amino acids. V was pared by 1 base and J by 11 bases, with 26 bases between. The source of the sample is a study of blood T cell repertoires in COVID-19. In the study overall: The analysed material was cDNA or gDNA that came from T cells, B-cell-depleted T cells, or PBMCs.

The data were produced by immunoSEQ multiplex PCR, yet TCRdb's version contains in-frame clones alone and is incomplete. In the table there are 500,000 or so clones, about 85% of which are singletons. Sequencing used PBMCs or T cells enriched from blood (not recorded which). The chain uses TRBV10-3 and TRBJ1-2, with D uncertain. The sequence derives from a woman aged 18 to 35 who had recovered from COVID-19. The CDR3 sequence is CAISEYRLKTDPRGYTF. The DNA of the CDR3 is TGTGCCATCAGTGAGTACCGACTCAAGACGGATCCGAGAGGATACACCTTC.